These T cell receptor beta chains were read from a single sample in a study of cytomegalovirus exposure and HLA in healthy donors. Method: immunoSEQ multiplex PCR; TCRdb's copy keeps in-frame clones and lacks some. The top ten clones hold 14% of a sample with roughly 110,000 clones, less than 85% of them seen once. The sequenced sample consisted of PBMCs. The source is a woman aged 40 to 50 in good health and CMV-seropositive. The conserved cysteine and the conserved F or W are not part of the CDR3 here. Clone size appears in some rows only: once, few, many, or a class for an expanded clone.

clone_size | j_call | v_call | cdr3_aa
NA | TRBJ1-2 | TRBV5-4 | ASSLAGDYGYT
once | TRBJ2-7 | TRBV6-1 | ASSESGGRYEQY
NA | TRBJ2-4 | TRBV10-3 | AISELGDRPGTKNIQY
NA | TRBJ1-4 | TRBV7-2 | ASSSQTLTGRNEKLF
NA | TRBJ1-6 | TRBV4-1 | ASSQDLFSPLH
NA | TRBJ1-1 | TRBV27 | ASSLSDQGTEAF
NA | TRBJ2-3 | TRBV4-2 | ASSQAAGSTTDTQY
NA | TRBJ1-5 | TRBV30 | AWSVGDMSNQPQH
NA | TRBJ2-3 | TRBV13 | ASSPRGARSQY
few | TRBJ1-1 | TRBV27 | ASSPGGRPGQGARGTEAF
once | TRBJ1-6 | TRBV9 | ASSVAGDYNSPLH
NA | TRBJ1-2 | TRBV5-1 | ASSLGQGDGYT
once | TRBJ1-4 | TRBV9 | ASSVAATNEKLF
NA | TRBJ2-1 | TRBV5-1 | ASSLSRSGGRSRYNEQF
NA | TRBJ1-2 | TRBV6-1 | ASTLANYGYT
few | TRBJ1-1 | TRBV2 | ASTSGGRNTEAF
NA | TRBJ1-5 | TRBV6-1 | ASRPQRGTNQPQH
NA | TRBJ1-1 | TRBV9 | ASARVNTEAF
NA | TRBJ2-1 | TRBV6-5 | ASSPADRNNEQF
NA | TRBJ2-5 | TRBV27 | ASSDTGRGGPETQY
NA | TRBJ1-1 | TRBV7-4 | ASSHVQGWVNTEAF
few | TRBJ1-3 | TRBV19 | ASSVQEFGNTIY
NA | TRBJ2-3 | TRBV6-5 | ASSYLGLAADTQY
once | TRBJ1-3 | TRBV19 | ASKGLGNGNTIY
NA | TRBJ1-1 | TRBV7-9 | ASSPADGTEAF
NA | TRBJ2-5 | TRBV2 | ASSGLGQVQETQY
NA | TRBJ2-2 | TRBV30 | ASHYRGNTGELF
NA | TRBJ2-7 | TRBV27 | ASSLPTGREQY
few | TRBJ2-2 | TRBV6-1 | ASSEVTGGTGELF
NA | TRBJ2-7 | TRBV19 | ASTIGQGPSYEQY
NA | TRBJ2-2 | TRBV15 | ATRQQGAAGELF
NA | TRBJ1-2 | TRBV7-8 | ASSYSQDRGLNYGYT
NA | TRBJ2-5 | TRBV7-8 | ASSLIITGQETQY
NA | TRBJ1-1 | TRBV29-1 | SVGSGNTEAF
once | TRBJ2-4 | TRBV9 | ASSVGSRQGEAKNIQY
NA | TRBJ1-1 | TRBV21-1 | AIERGRGLGQNTEAF
NA | TRBJ2-5 | TRBV5-4 | ASSLQGAKETQY
few | TRBJ2-3 | TRBV7-3 | ASSFRAASTDTQY
NA | TRBJ2-5 | TRBV4-2 | ASSPGLAGTQETQY
once | TRBJ2-7 | TRBV19 | ASKRDGTYEQY
NA | TRBJ1-2 | TRBV4-1 | ASSQEDRDYGYT
NA | TRBJ2-1 | TRBV5-1 | ASSFSSGGHNEQF
NA | TRBJ1-1 | TRBV9 | ASSPRLNMNTEAF
NA | TRBJ1-1 | TRBV5-1 | ASSLEGVPEAF
few | TRBJ2-3 | TRBV5-4 | ASSLPGDRGGTQY
NA | TRBJ2-1 | TRBV18 | ASSLGTSNNEQF
NA | TRBJ1-4 | TRBV19 | ASSIQGAREKLF
NA | TRBJ2-1 | TRBV7-9 | ASSPRGGVGEQF
NA | TRBJ1-5 | TRBV15 | ATSRDRAGNQPQH
few | TRBJ1-1 | TRBV7-9 | ASSFGTGRTEAF
NA | TRBJ1-1 | TRBV19 | ATLNLRGVNTEAF
many | TRBJ1-6 | TRBV4-1 | ASSQAYSPLH
many | TRBJ2-7 | TRBV7-3 | ASSPQGTGEYEQY